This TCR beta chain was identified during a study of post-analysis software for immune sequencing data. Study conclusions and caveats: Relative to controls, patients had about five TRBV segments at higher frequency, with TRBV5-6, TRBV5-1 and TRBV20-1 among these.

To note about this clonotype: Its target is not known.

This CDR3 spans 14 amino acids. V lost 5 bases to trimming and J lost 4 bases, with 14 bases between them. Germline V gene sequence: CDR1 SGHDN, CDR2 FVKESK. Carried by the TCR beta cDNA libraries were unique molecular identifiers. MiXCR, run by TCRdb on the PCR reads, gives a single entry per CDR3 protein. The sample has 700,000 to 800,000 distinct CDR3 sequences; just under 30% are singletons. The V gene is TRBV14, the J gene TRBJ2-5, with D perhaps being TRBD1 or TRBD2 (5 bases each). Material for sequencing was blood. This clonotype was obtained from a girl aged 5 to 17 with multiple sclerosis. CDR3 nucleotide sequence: TGTGCCAGCAGCACAACGGGACGGGGAGAGACCCAGTACTTC. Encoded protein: CASSTTGRGETQYF.